A single sample gave rise to the 20 T cell receptor beta chains below, sequenced in a study of monozygotic twins with inflammatory bowel disease. TCRdb reprocessed the 5' RACE reads, keeping one entry per CDR3 protein, no DNA. The sample data list some 400,000 distinct CDR3 sequences. Sequenced material: blood. Every receptor here comes from a human donor with ulcerative colitis or Crohn's disease, or a healthy co-twin of an affected twin (not recorded which).

V usage is TRBV9 and J usage is TRBJ2-3; as DNA is missing, the TRBD2 call by TCRdb cannot be tested. The length of the CDR3 is 15 residues. The V gene's germline CDR1 is SGDLS and CDR2 YYNGEE. The CDR3: CASSVELGEVNTQYF.

The J gene is TRBJ1-5, the V gene TRBV7-8; lacking DNA, the TRBD1 call made by TCRdb goes unchecked. This CDR3 has 15 residues. The germline gives CDR1 SGHVS, CDR2 FQNEAQ. CDR3 amino acids: CASSQQGASNQPQHF. Filled out from reference TRBV7-8 and TRBJ1-5, the complete variable domain reads GAGVSQSPRYKVAKRGQDVALRCDPISGHVSLFWYQQALGQGPEFLTYFQNEAQLDKSGLPSDRFFAERPEGSVSTLKIQRTQQEDSAVYLCASSQQGASNQPQHFGDGTRLSIL.

This chain uses TRBV6-5 with TRBJ2-7; TCRdb designates TRBD1, a call that cannot be tested without DNA. Looked up from germline, CDR1 is MNHEY and CDR2 is SVGAGI. The CDR3 contains 16 residues. The CDR3 region is CASSYSGGVRPYEQYF.

CDR3: CASSKREGSYNEQFF. The rearrangement joins TRBV7-2 to TRBJ2-1; TCRdb picks TRBD2, but there is no DNA to check that call. This CDR3 is built from 15 residues. Looked up from germline, CDR1 is SGHTA and CDR2 is FQGNSA.

This chain connects TRBV5-1 to TRBJ1-2. The CDR3 runs 13 residues. Germline CDR1 and CDR2: SGHRS and YFSETQ. The CDR3 loop reads CASSLDPVYGYTF.

The gene calls are TRBV19 and TRBJ2-1. The CDR3 runs 14 residues. The germline V gene encodes CDR1 LNHDA and CDR2 SQIVND (reference sequence). The CDR3: CASKTDSSYNEQFF.

The chain is built from TRBV18 and TRBJ2-1. This CDR3 spans 13 amino acids. Germline V gene sequence: CDR1 KGHSH, CDR2 LQKENI. Here the CDR3 reads CASSPPADNEQFF.

This sequence joins TRBV11-2 and TRBJ1-6; TCRdb proposes TRBD1, but this gene call is untestable without DNA. The germline CDR1 and CDR2 sequences are SGHAT and FQNNGV. This CDR3 contains 14 residues. CDR3 loop: CASSLTGGPSPLHF. The whole variable domain, filled in from reference TRBV11-2 and TRBJ1-6, reads EAGVAQSPRYKIIEKRQSVAFWCNPISGHATLYWYQQILGQGPKLLIQFQNNGVVDDSQLPKDRFSAERLKGVDSTLKIQPAKLEDSAVYLCASSLTGGPSPLHFGNGTRLTVT.

The rearrangement links TRBV18 to TRBJ2-5. Germline CDR1 and CDR2: KGHSH and LQKENI. The CDR3 has 14 residues. CDR3 amino acids: CASSLVVNQETQNF.

The J gene is TRBJ1-4, the V gene TRBV15. The germline V gene encodes CDR1 LNHNV and CDR2 YYDKDF (reference sequence). CDR3 length: 11 residues. The CDR3 sequence: CATSNPLMLIF.

The chain has TRBV19 and TRBJ1-1; as DNA is missing, the TRBD1 call by TCRdb cannot be tested. Per the germline V gene, CDR1 is LNHDA and CDR2 is SQIVND (reference sequence). The CDR3 has 13 amino acids. The CDR3 loop is CAVGDRSGTEAFF.

This chain links TRBV7-3 with TRBJ2-3; the TRBD2 assignment by TCRdb is unverifiable without DNA. The CDR3 consists of 16 residues. In germline, CDR1 is SGHTA, CDR2 FQGTGA. CDR3 amino acids: CASSHLSGNLGDTQYF.

V and J are TRBV9 and TRBJ2-5; TCRdb selects TRBD1, and the lack of DNA leaves this call unchecked. This CDR3 is built from 15 residues. Germline loops: CDR1 SGDLS, CDR2 YYNGEE. The chain's CDR3 is CASSVGDRGLETQYF.

V and J are TRBV19 and TRBJ2-3; the D call from TCRdb, TRBD1, cannot be confirmed without DNA. The length of the CDR3 is 12 residues. Germline V lookup: CDR1 LNHDA, CDR2 SQIVND (reference sequence). The CDR3 loop reads CASRDTTDTQYF.

V usage is TRBV27 and J usage is TRBJ2-1; checking the TCRdb D call of TRBD2 is not possible without DNA. The CDR3 is 13 residues long. Germline loops: CDR1 MNHEY, CDR2 SMNVEV (reference sequence). This chain's CDR3 is CASSRRWGNEQFF.

The chain carries TRBV19 and TRBJ1-1. The CDR3 sequence is 15 residues long. Germline CDR1 and CDR2: LNHDA and SQIVND (reference sequence). The CDR3 spells CASSSSGRPPTEAFF.

The chain employs TRBV7-2 and TRBJ2-7; TCRdb's D call of TRBD2 is untestable without DNA. Germline V lookup: CDR1 SGHTA, CDR2 FQGNSA. CDR3 length: 15 residues. CDR3 region: CASSSIAGLSYEQYF.

This rearrangement joins TRBV7-6 to TRBJ2-7; TCRdb designates TRBD1, a call that cannot be tested without DNA. The germline V gene encodes CDR1 SGHVS and CDR2 FNYEAQ. This CDR3 has 12 residues. The CDR3 region is CASSPGGIEQYF.

The V call is TRBV7-9, the J call TRBJ2-2. The germline V gene encodes CDR1 SEHNR and CDR2 FQNEAQ (reference sequence). This CDR3 contains 13 residues. CDR3 protein: CASNFLTTGELFF.

The rearrangement uses TRBV5-5 and TRBJ2-3; the TCRdb D gene call, TRBD2, has no DNA to confirm it. The germline V gene encodes CDR1 SGHKS and CDR2 YYEKEE (reference sequence). This CDR3 spans 18 amino acids. The chain's CDR3 is CASSLAPSGGRFADTQYF.